Reported below is one TCR beta chain. Antigen: not known. Germline assignment: CDR1 SGHAT and CDR2 FQNNGV. Trimming shortened V by 1 base and J by 9 bases, and 13 bases separated the two germline ends. CDR3 length equals 14 residues. This sample was taken from a study of blood T cells in healthy people across ages. A second about 7 to 11 cycle PCR used barcoded and J-beta primers. Each TCR beta cDNA got a 12-nucleotide random molecular identifier. Each CDR3 protein is one row after TCRdb ran MiXCR on the 5' RACE reads. Seen here are hundreds of thousands of distinct CDR3 sequences, 55% to 70% observed once, and the top ten hold roughly 22%. Study observations and caveats: Diversity of TCR beta per million T cells declined in a roughly linear way with age. What prevented conclusive comparison of naive and antigen-experienced cells was that PBMCs were unsorted. Researchers judged that diversity estimates from one million T cells fell short of true values.

Sequenced material: blood. The receptor comes from a young man in good health. The V and J genes are TRBV11-2 and TRBJ2-1; the D gene could be TRBD1 or TRBD2 (5 bases each). The CDR3 bases are TGTGCCAGCAGCTTAGGCGGTTTGGGGACTGAGCAGTTCTTC. The encoded protein is CASSLGGLGTEQFF.